What follows describes a single T cell receptor beta chain. Generation of TCR cDNA used 5'RACE template switching (which added a universal primer site and UMIs). Each CDR3 protein gets one entry after TCRdb re-called the 5' RACE reads with MiXCR. The sample holds 100,000 or so distinct CDR3 sequences, more than 7.5% seen once. CDR1 is LNHDA and CDR2 is SQIVND in the germline V gene (reference sequence). There are 14 residues in the CDR3. Trimming pared 5 bases from V and 4 bases from J, leaving 12 bases between. This sample was included in a study of T cells after yellow fever vaccination. Study-level information: Where fractions had low cell numbers, libraries were prepared from them with the SMART-Seq v4 Ultra Low Input RNA kit.

General study findings and limits: Re-detected after boosting: most primary clones, about 96% of CD4 and 88% of CD8. Peaking faster, on day 5 versus 15, the secondary response was nonetheless weaker.

The clonotype originates from a man aged 18 to 35 who received the YFV17D yellow fever vaccine. The genes are TRBV19 and TRBJ1-5; D not certain. The source material was CD8+ T cells not binding an NS4B(214-222) dextramer, sorted from PBMCs, sampled less than 16 days after the first yellow fever vaccination. CDR3 nucleotide sequence: TGTGCCAGTAGTCCAGAGGGTACGAATCAGCCCCAGCATTTT. Protein sequence: CASSPEGTNQPQHF. The variable domain in full, completed from reference TRBV19 and TRBJ1-5, reads DGGITQSPKYLFRKEGQNVTLSCEQNLNHDAMYWYRQDPGQGLRLIYYSQIVNDFQKGDIAEGYSVSREKKESFPLTVTSAQKNPTAFYLCASSPEGTNQPQHFGDGTRLSIL.